This T cell receptor (beta chain) appears in the sequencing data of a study of T cells in Graves' hyperthyroidism and ophthalmopathy. Germline V CDR1 and CDR2: LNHDA, SQIVND (reference sequence). The CDR3 runs 14 residues. Findings and limits, study-wide: In validation, the model predicted ophthalmopathy. These predictions came a median approximately 5.9 months before onset. Appearing also in blood were most of the thyroid clonotypes expanded above 0.001.

Exclusion of patients followed from uncontrolled infection, other autoimmune disease, pregnancy or lactation. Diagnoses were made from clinical symptoms, serum measures (thyroxine and TRAb), thyroid ultrasound and orbital computed tomography. Researchers amplified the TCR beta CDR3 regions from RNA transcripts. HTBI primers were used for first-round RT-PCR of the TCR CDR3. TCRdb re-derived calls from the multiplex PCR reads in MiXCR, one entry per CDR3 protein. Of about 540,000 distinct CDR3 sequences in the sample, 46% were seen once. As for this clonotype: Its cognate antigen is unknown. A read error may account for a junction end that differs from germline.

This sequence joins TRBV19 and TRBJ1-1; D not certain. This receptor was identified in a woman younger than 30 with Graves' hyperthyroidism. Material for sequencing was peripheral blood or thyroid tissue (not recorded which). The CDR3 nucleotides are TGTGCCAGTAGTATCGAACGGCTGAGCACTGAAGCTTCCTTT. This sequence encodes CASSIERLSTEASF.